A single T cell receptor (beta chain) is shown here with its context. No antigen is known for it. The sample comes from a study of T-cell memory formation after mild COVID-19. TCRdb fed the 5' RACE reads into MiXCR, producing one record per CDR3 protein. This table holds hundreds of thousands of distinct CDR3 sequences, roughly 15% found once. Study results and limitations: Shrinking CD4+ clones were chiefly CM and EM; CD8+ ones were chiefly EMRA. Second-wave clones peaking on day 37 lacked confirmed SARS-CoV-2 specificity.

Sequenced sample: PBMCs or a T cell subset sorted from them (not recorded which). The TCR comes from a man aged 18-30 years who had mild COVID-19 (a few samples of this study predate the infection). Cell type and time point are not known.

The CDR3 region has the DNA TGTGCCAGCAGCCTTGAGGGGGTACGTACTGAAGCTTTCTTT. Translating it yields CASSLEGVRTEAFF. V gene TRBV12-3 or TRBV12-4 combines with J gene TRBJ1-1; a weak D match, TRBD1 (6 bases). V was trimmed by 6 bases and J by 5 bases, leaving 16 bases between them. The CDR3 runs to 14 residues.